The entry below gives a single TCR beta chain sequence along with its context. What it recognizes is unknown. This record comes from a study of post-analysis software for immune sequencing data. Background on the study: Several disease courses (relapsing-remitting, secondary progressive and progressive-relapsing) of multiple sclerosis were included.

Trimming took 1 base from V and 4 from J, leaving 17 bases between them. The CDR3 has 17 amino acids. Germline V gene lookup returns CDR1 LGHDT and CDR2 YNNKEL (reference sequence). cDNA libraries for TCR beta contained unique molecular identifiers. TCRdb passed the PCR reads through MiXCR, listing each CDR3 protein once. The sample yields more than 500,000 distinct CDR3 sequences, around 34% seen once. Overall study findings and caveats: Strong same-batch co-clustering of samples appeared with F measure clustering. In patients, about five TRBV segments were more frequent than in controls, with TRBV5-6, TRBV5-1 and TRBV20-1 among them. A significant reduction in normalized Chao1 diversity was observed in multiple sclerosis patients versus controls.

The V gene is TRBV3-1, the J gene TRBJ2-4; a weak D match, TRBD1 (6 bases). This TCR was sampled from a girl aged 2 to 17 with multiple sclerosis. Sequencing input: blood. CDR3 coding DNA: TGTGCCAGCAGCCAAGCGGCACAGGGCCTTATAAAAAACATTCAGTACTTC. Protein product: CASSQAAQGLIKNIQYF. Supplemented by reference TRBV3-1 and TRBJ2-4, the full variable domain reads DTAVSQTPKYLVTQMGNDKSIKCEQNLGHDTMYWYKQDSKKFLKIMFSYNNKELIINETVPNRFSPKSPDKAHLNLHINSLELGDSAVYFCASSQAAQGLIKNIQYFGAGTRLSVL.